The entry below gives a single TCR beta chain sequence along with its context. This sample was taken from a study of cytomegalovirus exposure and HLA in healthy donors. PCR amplification relied on 60 Vbeta primers (plus 13 Jbeta primers). Assay: immunoSEQ multiplex PCR; the TCRdb copy retains only in-frame clones and omits some. The data contain 140,000 or so clones, around 72% of them singletons. Trimming stripped 8 bases from V and 1 base from J, with 15 bases between. The germline V gene encodes CDR1 MNHEY and CDR2 SMNVEV (reference sequence). This CDR3 has 14 residues. The chain has TRBV27 and TRBJ2-7, with a possible D match to TRBD1 (6 bases). Sequenced input: PBMCs. The receptor comes from a man between 18 and 35 years old in good health and CMV-seropositive. CDR3 sequence reads: CASAANRDSYEQYF. The CDR3 DNA reads TGTGCCAGCGCCGCGAACAGGGATTCCTACGAGCAGTACTTC.